The 20 T cell receptor beta chains below all came from one sample that was sequenced in a study of T cell responses to AZD1222 COVID-19 vaccine. This table comes from immunoSEQ multiplex PCR, and its TCRdb copy is limited to in-frame clones, with some not included. The sample records about 100,000 clones, around 87% being singletons. The input for sequencing was peripheral blood, taken on day 0 of MenACWY control vaccination. Every receptor here comes from an adult in good health.

V and J are TRBV7-9 and TRBJ2-5; a possible D gene is TRBD2 (7 bases). Trimming shortened V by 5 bases and J by 1 base, and 20 bases separated the two germline ends. Per the germline V gene, CDR1 is SEHNR and CDR2 is FQNEAQ (reference sequence). The CDR3 totals 17 residues. CDR3 in amino acids: CASSPRIGGGTQETQYF. In nucleotides, the CDR3 is TGTGCCAGCAGCCCACGGATTGGGGGGGGCACCCAAGAGACCCAGTACTTC.

The chain uses TRBV5-1 and TRBJ1-6; D not resolved. The CDR3 has 15 amino acids. Germline V gene data show CDR1 as SGHRS and CDR2 as YFSETQ. Trimming stripped 0 bases from V and 8 bases from J, with 12 bases between. Written as DNA, the CDR3 is TGCGCCAGCAGCTTGGAGGTGGACGGGGATTCACCCCTCCACTTT. Its protein product is CASSLEVDGDSPLHF.

The chain employs TRBV12-3 or TRBV12-4 and TRBJ2-7; D call uncertain. The ends were cut back, 2 bases at V and 4 bases at J, with 3 bases in the middle. This CDR3 spans 11 amino acids. CDR3 region: CASSLYYEQYF. CDR3 DNA: TGTGCCAGCAGTTTATATTACGAGCAGTACTTC.

The chain employs TRBV27 and TRBJ2-1, with 8 nucleotides matching TRBD1. CDR3 length: 17 residues. From germline, CDR1 is MNHEY and CDR2 SMNVEV (reference sequence). The junction had 8 bases not matched to a gene; V was cut back by 1 base and J by 3 bases. CDR3 sequence: CASSLFYTGGNYNEQFF. CDR3 DNA: TGTGCCAGCAGTTTATTTTATACAGGGGGGAACTACAATGAGCAGTTCTTC.

The chain joins TRBV7-3 to TRBJ1-1, with a tentative D call TRBD1 (5 bases). Trimming removed 5 bases from V and 0 bases from J, with 10 bases in between. CDR1 and CDR2 from the germline V gene are SGHTA and FQGTGA. CDR3 size: 14 residues. In nucleotides, the CDR3 is TGTGCCAGCAGCCCCGAGGGACTGAACACTGAAGCTTTCTTT. It is translated as CASSPEGLNTEAFF.

The chain recombines TRBV2 with TRBJ2-5; possibly TRBD1 or TRBD2 for D (6 bases each). V lost 3 bases and J 5 bases, leaving 10 bases between the germline ends. Germline values: CDR1 SNHLY, CDR2 FYNNEI. The CDR3 extends over 13 amino acids. The CDR3 protein is CASSDGGEETQYF. Written as DNA, the CDR3 is TGTGCCAGCAGTGACGGGGGCGAGGAGACCCAGTACTTC.

V usage is TRBV10-3 and J usage is TRBJ1-6; 11 positions agree with TRBD1. There are 15 residues in the CDR3. Germline CDR1 reads ENHRY; CDR2 reads SYGVKD. V lost 5 bases to trimming and J lost 7 bases; unmatched junction nucleotides: 4. CDR3 DNA: TGTGCCATCAGTCCGGACAGGGGGCCAAATTCACCCCTCCACTTT. Encoded protein: CAISPDRGPNSPLHF.

This chain joins TRBV19 and TRBJ2-7; no reliable D call. Germline V CDR1 and CDR2: LNHDA, SQIVND (reference sequence). The CDR3 extends over 13 amino acids. V lost 2 bases, J lost 7 bases, and 12 bases lay in between. CDR3 region: CASSIIPLGEQYF. The CDR3 DNA is TGTGCCAGTAGTATAATCCCCCTTGGTGAGCAGTACTTC.

The chain couples TRBV10-1 to TRBJ1-1, with D hard to call. Germline values: CDR1 WNHNN, CDR2 SYGVQD (reference sequence). Between the trimmed V and J ends, which lost 3 bases and 3 bases, there was a span of 11 bases. The CDR3 has 14 residues. Here the CDR3 DNA reads TGCGCCAGCAGTGAAAGCGGGAGGGACACTGAAGCTTTCTTT. Residues: CASSESGRDTEAFF.

The genes are TRBV5-1 and TRBJ2-1, with 9 nucleotides matching TRBD1. This CDR3 region has 15 residues. Trimming cost V 4 bases and J 8 bases; bases outside gene matches: 10. Germline-derived CDR1 and CDR2 are SGHRS and YFSETQ. CDR3 coding DNA: TGCGCCAGCAGCCGGGGACAGGGTCGGGGTCATGAGCAGTTCTTC. Encoded protein: CASSRGQGRGHEQFF. The full variable domain, its missing parts supplied by reference TRBV5-1 and TRBJ2-1, is KAGVTQTPRYLIKTRGQQVTLSCSPISGHRSVSWYQQTPGQGLQFLFEYFSETQRNKGNFPGRFSGRQFSNSRSEMNVSTLELGDSALYLCASSRGQGRGHEQFFGPGTRLTVL.

The CDR3 sequence: CASSQVGLAGAGSYNEQFF. For the CDR3, the DNA is TGCGCCAGCAGCCAAGTAGGACTAGCGGGGGCTGGCTCCTACAATGAGCAGTTCTTC. The genes are TRBV4-1 and TRBJ2-1, with 13 bases that match TRBD2. Germline CDR1 and CDR2: MGHRA and YSYEKL. The CDR3 has 19 amino acids. After removal of 1 base from V and 0 bases from J, the junction contained 6 bases not matched to a gene.

The rearrangement joins TRBV10-3 to TRBJ2-3; D may be TRBD2 (5 bases). V gave up 7 bases and J gave up 0 bases, with 17 bases separating them. The CDR3 spans 16 residues. Germline V lookup: CDR1 ENHRY, CDR2 SYGVKD. The CDR3 DNA sequence: TGTGCCATCACCCCCCTGAGAGACTATAGCACAGATACGCAGTATTTT. Translation gives CAITPLRDYSTDTQYF.

The chain has TRBV5-5 and TRBJ2-7; TRBD2 matches 9 bases. CDR3 length: 16 amino acids. After removal of 4 bases from V and 7 bases from J, the junction contained 15 bases not matched to a gene. Germline V gene lookup returns CDR1 SGHKS and CDR2 YYEKEE (reference sequence). CDR3 coding DNA: TGTGCCAGCAGCCCCGAGTGGACTAGCGTGTTGGGGGAGCAGTACTTC. Amino acids: CASSPEWTSVLGEQYF.

V and J are TRBV7-8 and TRBJ1-2, with 8 bases identical to TRBD1. Trimming removed 3 bases from V and 4 bases from J; junction bases left unmatched: 1. The CDR3 runs 13 residues. From germline, CDR1 is SGHVS and CDR2 FQNEAQ. CDR3 bases: TGTGCCAGCAGCTTTACAGGGGGCTATGGCTACACCTTC. Protein product: CASSFTGGYGYTF.

This chain joins TRBV19 and TRBJ1-4; D may be TRBD1 (5 bases). Germline CDR1 reads LNHDA; CDR2 reads SQIVND (reference sequence). This CDR3 contains 12 residues. The V gene lost 6 bases and the J gene lost 6 bases, with 8 bases spanning the gap. In DNA, the CDR3 is TGTGCCAGTAGCCTGGGGGATGAAAAACTGTTTTTT. This gives the protein CASSLGDEKLFF.

V and J are TRBV29-1 and TRBJ2-3; 7 bases align to TRBD2. The germline gives CDR1 SQVTM, CDR2 ANQGSEA. The CDR3 sequence is 14 residues long. Trimming removed 5 bases from V and 3 bases from J; junction bases left unmatched: 8. The CDR3 reads CSVWVGGRTDTQYF. CDR3 nucleotide sequence: TGCAGCGTTTGGGTGGGAGGGAGGACAGATACGCAGTATTTT.

This clone has more than one count but fewer than ten. The CDR3 region is CASSFVGSQPQHF. DNA of the CDR3: TGTGCCAGCAGTTTTGTGGGCAGCCAGCCCCAGCATTTT. The V and J genes are TRBV12-3 or TRBV12-4 and TRBJ1-5; unclear D gene. This CDR3 region has 13 residues. The V end lost 3 bases, the J end lost 7 bases, and 10 bases lay between the germline ends.

The chain recombines TRBV7-9 with TRBJ1-4; D unclear. Germline V gene lookup returns CDR1 SEHNR and CDR2 FQNEAQ (reference sequence). The CDR3 runs to 13 residues. Trimming removed 7 bases from V and 8 bases from J, with 14 bases in between. The CDR3 DNA is TGTGCCAGCACTCGAAGTGGTTGGGAAAAACTGTTTTTT. Amino acid sequence: CASTRSGWEKLFF.

The rearrangement joins TRBV28 to TRBJ2-3; 8 positions match TRBD1. V gave up 8 bases and J gave up 1 base; unmatched junction bases: 11. Germline CDR1 reads MDHEN; CDR2 reads SYDVKM. CDR3 length equals 16 residues. The CDR3 region is CASALPRGHGTDTQYF. The CDR3 DNA sequence: TGTGCCAGCGCCCTTCCCAGGGGGCATGGCACAGATACGCAGTATTTT.

The chain uses TRBV19 and TRBJ1-2; D is ambiguous. V was pared by 3 bases and J by 8 bases, with 16 bases between. CDR3 length: 14 residues. CDR1 and CDR2 from the germline V gene are LNHDA and SQIVND (reference sequence). This CDR3 reads CASSIIVGRDGYTF. CDR3 DNA sequence: TGTGCCAGTAGTATCATAGTCGGCAGAGACGGCTACACCTTC.